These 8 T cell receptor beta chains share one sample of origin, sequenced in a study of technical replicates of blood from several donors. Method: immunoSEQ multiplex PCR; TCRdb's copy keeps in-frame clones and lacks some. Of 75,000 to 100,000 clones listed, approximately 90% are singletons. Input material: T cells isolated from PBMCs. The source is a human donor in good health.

The CDR3 coding sequence is TGTGCCAGAAACTTCCGGGACAGGCGATATGGCTACACCTTC. The encoded protein is CARNFRDRRYGYTF. The V gene is TRBV27, the J gene TRBJ1-2; 8 nucleotides agree with TRBD1. Unmatched junction bases numbered 11, after V lost 9 bases and J lost 5 bases. The germline CDR1 and CDR2 sequences are MNHEY and SMNVEV (reference sequence). The CDR3 spans 14 residues.

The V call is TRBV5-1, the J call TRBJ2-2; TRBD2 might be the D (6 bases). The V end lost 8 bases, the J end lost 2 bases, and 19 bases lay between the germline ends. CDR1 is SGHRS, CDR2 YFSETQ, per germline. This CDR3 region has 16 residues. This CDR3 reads CASTLGRQPNTGELFF. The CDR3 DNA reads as TGCGCCAGTACCCTCGGGAGACAGCCTAACACCGGGGAGCTGTTTTTT. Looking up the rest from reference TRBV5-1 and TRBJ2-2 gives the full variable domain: KAGVTQTPRYLIKTRGQQVTLSCSPISGHRSVSWYQQTPGQGLQFLFEYFSETQRNKGNFPGRFSGRQFSNSRSEMNVSTLELGDSALYLCASTLGRQPNTGELFFGEGSRLTVL.

The CDR3 loop is CASRPGLATYNEQFF. Here the CDR3 DNA reads TGTGCCAGCAGGCCAGGACTAGCGACGTACAATGAGCAGTTCTTC. The chain couples TRBV27 to TRBJ2-1, with 9 bases identical to TRBD2. This CDR3 comprises 15 residues. Germline V gene data show CDR1 as MNHEY and CDR2 as SMNVEV (reference sequence). With V trimmed by 6 bases and J by 4 bases, 7 bases remained unmatched.

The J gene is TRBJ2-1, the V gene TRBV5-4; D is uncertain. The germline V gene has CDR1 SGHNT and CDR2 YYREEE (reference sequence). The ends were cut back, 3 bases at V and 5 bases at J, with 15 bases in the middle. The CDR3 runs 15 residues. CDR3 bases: TGTGCCAGCAGCTCAGGTTCCTCCTCTGACAATGAGCAGTTCTTC. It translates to CASSSGSSSDNEQFF.

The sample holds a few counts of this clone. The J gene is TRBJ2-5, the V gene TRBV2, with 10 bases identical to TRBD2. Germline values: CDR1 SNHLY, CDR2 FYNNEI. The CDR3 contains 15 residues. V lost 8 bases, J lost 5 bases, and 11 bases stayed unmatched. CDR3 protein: CASQLRTSGGETQYF. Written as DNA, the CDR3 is TGTGCCAGCCAACTCAGGACTAGCGGAGGCGAGACCCAGTACTTC.

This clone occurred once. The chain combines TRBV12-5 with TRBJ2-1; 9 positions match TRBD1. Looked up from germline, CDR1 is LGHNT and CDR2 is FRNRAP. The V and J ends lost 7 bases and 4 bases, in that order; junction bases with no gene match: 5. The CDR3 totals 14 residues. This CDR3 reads CASAWDRDYNEQFF. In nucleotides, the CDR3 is TGTGCTAGTGCCTGGGACAGGGATTACAATGAGCAGTTCTTC. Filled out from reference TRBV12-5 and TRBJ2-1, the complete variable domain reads DARVTQTPRHKVTEMGQEVTMRCQPILGHNTVFWYRQTMMQGLELLAYFRNRAPLDDSGMPKDRFSAEMPDATLATLKIQPSEPRDSAVYFCASAWDRDYNEQFFGPGTRLTVL.

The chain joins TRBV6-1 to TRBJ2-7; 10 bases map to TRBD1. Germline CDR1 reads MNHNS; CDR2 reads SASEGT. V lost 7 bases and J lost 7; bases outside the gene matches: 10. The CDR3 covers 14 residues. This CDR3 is CASNLLGTGEEQYF. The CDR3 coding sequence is TGTGCCAGCAACCTGCTAGGGACAGGGGAGGAGCAGTACTTC.

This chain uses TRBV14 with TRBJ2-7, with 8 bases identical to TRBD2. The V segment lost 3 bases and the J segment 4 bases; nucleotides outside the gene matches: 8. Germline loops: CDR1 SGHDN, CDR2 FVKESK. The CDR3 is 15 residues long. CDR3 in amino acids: CASSHVAGFSYEQYF. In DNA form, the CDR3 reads TGTGCCAGCAGCCACGTAGCGGGGTTTTCGTACGAGCAGTACTTC.